This TCR beta chain originates from a study of monozygotic twins with inflammatory bowel disease. Comment on this clonotype: Its antigen is not identified.

CDR3 size: 12 residues. Study results and limitations: Among T cells, the various subtypes were not distinguishable. Clonotype overlap with others was lower in IBD patients than in healthy twins, a difference that was greatest with disease activity.

The UMIs carried a 6-nucleotide sample barcode, and they were added by template switching. Reprocessing the 5' RACE reads, TCRdb reports a single entry for every CDR3 protein and omits DNA. The sample totals 350,000 to 550,000 distinct CDR3 sequences. The chain links TRBV12-3 or TRBV12-4 to TRBJ2-3. Sample: blood. The TCR sequence derives from a human donor with ulcerative colitis or Crohn's disease, or a healthy co-twin of an affected twin (not recorded which). The CDR3 sequence is CASNDHADTQYF.